These T cell receptor beta chains were read from a single sample in a study of T cells in Graves' hyperthyroidism and ophthalmopathy. TCRdb used MiXCR to reprocess the multiplex PCR reads, holding one entry per CDR3 protein. The sample includes 600,000 or so distinct CDR3 sequences, more than 12% of them seen just once. The sequencing sample was made of blood. All receptors derive from a woman between 50 and 59 years old with Graves' ophthalmopathy. Each CDR3 is given with its conserved first and last residue. A D gene is named only where the DNA matches it firmly. Some rows mark clone size as missing; the rest say once, few, many or name a class of expanded clone.

TRBV6-6	TRBJ2-5	many	.	TGTGCCAGCAGTTACTCGAGTGGCAGGGGTGAGACCCAGTACTTC	CASSYSSGRGETQYF
TRBV30	TRBJ2-1	many	TRBD2	TGTGCCTGGAGTGGCGGGAGGGACAATGAGCAGTTCTTC	CAWSGGRDNEQFF
TRBV20-1	TRBJ2-3	many	TRBD1	TGCAGTGCTAGGGGGGACAGCCCTCCCCCTAGCACAGATACGCAGTATTTT	CSARGDSPPPSTDTQYF
TRBV7-9	TRBJ2-7	few	.	TGTGCCAGCAGCTTAGTGGGGGAGGCCTACGAGCAGTACTTC	CASSLVGEAYEQYF
TRBV19	TRBJ1-5	few	TRBD1	TGTGCCAGTAGACCCGGGACAGGGGATAGCAATCAGCCCCAGCATTTT	CASRPGTGDSNQPQHF
TRBV24-1	TRBJ2-3	.	TRBD2	TGTGCCACCAGTGATTTTGCGGGAGGGCCAGGTACGCAGTATTTT	CATSDFAGGPGTQYF
TRBV24-1	TRBJ2-3	many	.	TGTGCCACCAGTGTAGGAGGTCAGTTGGCGGGCACCAGCACAGATACGCAGTATTTT	CATSVGGQLAGTSTDTQYF
TRBV30	TRBJ1-1	few	.	TGTGCCTGGAGTGTTGGGCAGGGTCGCACTGAAGCTTTCTTT	CAWSVGQGRTEAFF
TRBV4-1	TRBJ2-7	few	.	TGCGCCAGCAGCCAAGAGGGGGGCCACCGGTTCTACGAGCAGTACTTC	CASSQEGGHRFYEQYF
TRBV20-1	TRBJ2-7	many	TRBD2	TGCAGTGCTAGTGGGCTAGCGGGCTACGAGCAGTACTTC	CSASGLAGYEQYF
TRBV5-1	TRBJ2-3	.	.	TGCGCCAGCAGCTCGGGGACGCCCATCACAGATACGCAGTATTTT	CASSSGTPITDTQYF
TRBV4-2	TRBJ2-5	.	TRBD2	TGTGCCAGCAGCCAAGATGTTCGCCTAGCGGGAGTTCCTGAGGCCCAGTACTTC	CASSQDVRLAGVPEAQYF
TRBV19	TRBJ1-3	.	.	TGTGCCAGTACCCATGGACGGGATCCGTTTGACACCATATATTTT	CASTHGRDPFDTIYF
TRBV9	TRBJ1-2	.	TRBD1	TGTGCCAGCAGCGTTTCAGGGGGCTTAAACGGCTACACCTTC	CASSVSGGLNGYTF
TRBV10-3	TRBJ2-3	many	TRBD2	TGTGCCATCAGTGAGTCGCGACTAGCGGGAAGTTTTTTGGATACGCAGTATTTT	CAISESRLAGSFLDTQYF
TRBV6-1	TRBJ2-5	.	.	TGTGCCAGCAGTGTTCTCGAGGGAGAGACCCAGTACTTC	CASSVLEGETQYF
TRBV4-2	TRBJ1-5	.	.	TGTGCCAGCAGCCAGACCATGAATCAGCCCCAGCATTTT	CASSQTMNQPQHF
TRBV5-1	TRBJ2-1	many	.	TGCGCCAGCAGCTTGACTAGCACCTACAATGAGCAGTTCTTC	CASSLTSTYNEQFF
TRBV19	TRBJ1-5	.	TRBD1	TGTGCCAGTAGTCGCCGACCGAGGGACAGGTTAACCCAGCCCCAGCATTTT	CASSRRPRDRLTQPQHF
TRBV7-9	TRBJ2-7	.	.	TGTGCCAGCAGCTTTCAGGGAGGAGCTGACGAGCAGTACTTC	CASSFQGGADEQYF
TRBV12-3/TRBV12-4	TRBJ2-7	many	TRBD2	TGTGCCAGCAGCATAGTTATGGAACCCGGACTAGCGGGCTACTACGAGCAGTACTTC	CASSIVMEPGLAGYYEQYF
TRBV11-2	TRBJ1-1	many	.	TGTGCCAGCAGCTTTAGTTTCAACCGCAAGGACACTGAAGCTTTCTTT	CASSFSFNRKDTEAFF
TRBV5-8	TRBJ2-7	many	TRBD2	TGTGCCAGCAACCTACTAGCGGGAGCCTACGAGCAGTACTTC	CASNLLAGAYEQYF
TRBV28	TRBJ1-5	many	.	TGTGCCAGCAGTTTGCCGGGGGGGGCCAATCAGCCCCAGCATTTT	CASSLPGGANQPQHF
TRBV5-1	TRBJ1-3	many	TRBD1	TGCGCCAGCAGCTTGGCCCCAGGGGGCTCTGGAAACACCATATATTTT	CASSLAPGGSGNTIYF
TRBV11-2	TRBJ2-7	once	TRBD2	TGTGCCAGCAGCCCCAGAGTACTAGCGGCCCCACCCTCCTACGAGCAGTACTTC	CASSPRVLAAPPSYEQYF
TRBV7-3	TRBJ2-3	.	.	TGTGCCGGCAGCTTATATGGGAGTGTAGCAGATACGCAGTATTTT	CAGSLYGSVADTQYF
TRBV5-1	TRBJ2-5	.	.	TGCGCCAGCAGCCAAGATCTGGCCCCCTTGAAGACCCAGTACTTC	CASSQDLAPLKTQYF
TRBV20-1	TRBJ2-5	many	.	TGCAGTGCTCCGCCTCAGTGGGCAAGAATGGAGACCCAGTACTTC	CSAPPQWARMETQYF
TRBV6-1	TRBJ2-7	many	.	TGTGCCAGCATCCCGACAGGAGGATGGGAGCAGTACTTC	CASIPTGGWEQYF
TRBV7-2	TRBJ1-2	.	TRBD1	TGTGCCAGCAGCTTAGGACAGGGGCTCGCGGACTATGGCTACACCTTC	CASSLGQGLADYGYTF
TRBV11-3	TRBJ2-3	many	.	TGTGCCAGCAGCTTCGGCAGGACTAACTTAGATACGCAGTATTTT	CASSFGRTNLDTQYF
TRBV28	TRBJ2-4	many	TRBD2	TGTGCCAGCAGTTTGGTGTTTAGCGGGGCTAAAAACATTCAGTACTTC	CASSLVFSGAKNIQYF
TRBV4-3	TRBJ2-2	.	.	TGCGCCAGCAGCCATCGTATTGACACCGGGGAGCTGTTTTTT	CASSHRIDTGELFF
TRBV28	TRBJ2-1	many	TRBD2	TGTGCCAGCAGTTCGGGGGACGGCATAGCGGGAGGGCCATACAATGAGCAGTTCTTC	CASSSGDGIAGGPYNEQFF
TRBV7-3	TRBJ2-3	many	.	TGTGCCAGCAGCGTCCAGGGTCCCGCCACAGATACGCAGTATTTT	CASSVQGPATDTQYF
TRBV30	TRBJ2-7	.	.	TGTGCCTGGAGTACCAGGGGAGGGGTATACGAGCAGTACTTC	CAWSTRGGVYEQYF
TRBV5-1	TRBJ1-3	many	.	TGCGCCAGCAGCTCCCGGGACGGTCAGAGCTCTGGAAACACCATATATTTT	CASSSRDGQSSGNTIYF
TRBV28	TRBJ2-3	.	.	TGTGCCAGCAGTCCATACTACACAGATACGCAGTATTTT	CASSPYYTDTQYF
TRBV20-1	TRBJ1-5	many	.	TGCAGTGCCCAATCGAGCAGGGTGGAGGACAATCAGCCCCAGCATTTT	CSAQSSRVEDNQPQHF
TRBV9	TRBJ2-3	.	TRBD2	TGTGCCAGCAGCTCCTCTAGCGGGGGAACAGATACGCAGTATTTT	CASSSSSGGTDTQYF
TRBV5-1	TRBJ2-5	.	TRBD2	TGCGCCAGCAGCCGAACATTCCGGTTAGCGGGAGAAGAGACCCAGTACTTC	CASSRTFRLAGEETQYF
TRBV24-1	TRBJ1-5	few	TRBD1	TGTGCCACCAGTGCATCCGGGACAGGGCCCCTAGCCCAGCATTTT	CATSASGTGPLAQHF
TRBV12-3/TRBV12-4	TRBJ1-4	.	TRBD1	TGTGCCAGCAGTTTAGTCCGGGGACAGGGGGAAACTAATGAAAAACTGTTTTTT	CASSLVRGQGETNEKLFF
TRBV7-8	TRBJ2-3	many	TRBD2	TGTGCCAGCAGCTTACCAGCGGGAACCACAGATACGCAGTATTTT	CASSLPAGTTDTQYF
TRBV6-4	TRBJ1-2	.	.	TGTGCCAGCAGTGACGTGGGGCGCGGCTACACCTTC	CASSDVGRGYTF
TRBV7-8	TRBJ2-1	many	.	TGTGCCAGCAGCTTAGCCCGGGCCGCCTACAATGAGCAGTTCTTC	CASSLARAAYNEQFF
TRBV18	TRBJ2-1	many	.	TGTGCCAGCTCACCTCTAGGACAGCTAATTAATGAGCAGTTCTTC	CASSPLGQLINEQFF
TRBV7-2	TRBJ2-5	few	.	TGTGCCAGCAGCTTAGCGGGAGCTAGTGGGACCCAGTACTTC	CASSLAGASGTQYF
TRBV9	TRBJ2-7	few	.	TGTGCCAGCAGCGTAGGGGACCAACGGTACGAGCAGTACTTC	CASSVGDQRYEQYF
TRBV10-3	TRBJ2-7	many	.	TGTGCCATCAGTGATGGTGTTGAGCAGTACTTC	CAISDGVEQYF
TRBV2	TRBJ1-5	many	.	TGTGCCAGCAGTGATAATGGCGACCAGCCCCAGCATTTT	CASSDNGDQPQHF
TRBV14	TRBJ2-1	many	.	TGTGCCAGCAGCCAAGTCACCGAGCAGTTCTTC	CASSQVTEQFF
TRBV18	TRBJ2-7	.	TRBD1	TGTGCCAGCTCACCAGGGACAGGGTATGACGAGCAGTACTTC	CASSPGTGYDEQYF
TRBV5-1	TRBJ2-5	.	TRBD2	TGCGCCAGCAGCTCGACCCTAGCGGGAGGGCCAGAGACCCAGTACTTC	CASSSTLAGGPETQYF